One and the same sample provided the 23 T cell receptor beta chains below, sequenced in a study of graft-versus-host responses after intestinal transplantation. Profiling relied on immunoSEQ multiplex PCR, and the TCRdb table lists in-frame clones only, not all of them. The sample has tens of thousands of clones; approximately 93% are singletons. Here the sequenced sample was PBMCs, taken about 62 days after intestinal transplant. The receptors originated from a human patient who received an intestinal transplant, so some T cells may come from the graft donor.

The genes are TRBV13 and TRBJ2-2, with D tentatively TRBD2 (6 bases). Germline CDR1 reads PRHDT; CDR2 reads FYEKMQ (reference sequence). The CDR3 runs 17 residues. V shed 3 bases and J shed 1 base, with 15 bases lying between them. The chain's CDR3 is CASSFTVNGGNTGELFF. The DNA of the CDR3 is TGTGCCAGCAGCTTTACTGTAAACGGGGGGAACACCGGGGAGCTGTTTTTT.

The chain joins TRBV15 to TRBJ1-1; D possibly corresponds to TRBD1 (6 bases). Germline CDR1 is LNHNV and CDR2 is YYDKDF (reference sequence). The length of the CDR3 is 14 residues. Trimming took off 8 bases at V and 1 base at J, with 14 bases between the two ends. The CDR3 DNA follows: TGTGCCACCGATCTCGGGGGGCCGAACACTGAAGCTTTCTTT. Amino acids: CATDLGGPNTEAFF.

The J gene is TRBJ2-1, the V gene TRBV11-2; weak D call: TRBD1 (5 bases). The germline V gene encodes CDR1 SGHAT and CDR2 FQNNGV. The germline V and J ends were trimmed by 3 bases and 3 bases, with 18 bases remaining between them. CDR3 length: 17 residues. CDR3 sequence (DNA): TGTGCCAGCAGCTTTTTTACGGAGACAGAGGTCTACAATGAGCAGTTCTTC. This encodes CASSFFTETEVYNEQFF.

The gene calls are TRBV5-4 and TRBJ1-1; D may be TRBD1 (5 bases). Trimming removed 3 bases at V and 8 bases at J, with 14 bases between. From germline, CDR1 is SGHNT and CDR2 YYREEE (reference sequence). The CDR3 runs 13 residues. CDR3 sequence: CASSSRRGEEAFF. DNA for the CDR3: TGTGCCAGCAGCTCCCGACGGGGGGAAGAAGCTTTCTTT.

The rearrangement joins TRBV10-1 to TRBJ2-7; unclear D gene. The CDR3 totals 11 residues. V lost 6 bases to trimming and J lost 7 bases, with 10 bases between them. Per germline, CDR1 WNHNN and CDR2 SYGVQD (reference sequence). The CDR3: CASSGLEEQYF. As DNA, the CDR3 is TGCGCCAGCAGCGGGCTAGAAGAGCAGTACTTC.

The chain recombines TRBV5-1 with TRBJ2-5; D is unclear. The CDR3 is 14 amino acids. Per the germline V gene, CDR1 is SGHRS and CDR2 is YFSETQ. The germline V and J ends were trimmed by 1 base and 5 bases, with 12 bases remaining between them. CDR3 nucleotides: TGCGCCAGCAGCTTGCGCGGAAATACTGAGACCCAGTACTTC. This translates into CASSLRGNTETQYF.

This chain uses TRBV5-4 with TRBJ2-1; possibly TRBD1 for D (6 bases). There are 15 residues in the CDR3. V was pared by 4 bases and J by 8 bases, with 19 bases between. Germline CDR1 is SGHNT and CDR2 is YYREEE (reference sequence). CDR3 nucleotides: TGTGCCAGCAGCGGAGGACAGCCGAGGGGGTATGAGCAGTTCTTC. Translated: CASSGGQPRGYEQFF.

The chain employs TRBV7-2 and TRBJ2-1; 9 positions match TRBD2. CDR1 and CDR2 (germline): SGHTA, FQGNSA. This CDR3 has 16 amino acids. V dropped 1 base and J dropped 3; count of bases not matched to a gene: 4. The CDR3 DNA reads TGTGCCAGCAGCTTAGTTCCAGCGGGAGGCTACAATGAGCAGTTCTTC. As protein: CASSLVPAGGYNEQFF.

This chain links TRBV19 with TRBJ1-2; weak D call: TRBD1 (5 bases). The germline V gene encodes CDR1 LNHDA and CDR2 SQIVND (reference sequence). V lost 2 bases, J lost 3 bases, and 13 bases lay in between. The length of the CDR3 is 15 residues. The CDR3: CASSISQTEHYGYTF. The CDR3 DNA is TGTGCCAGTAGTATATCCCAGACAGAGCACTATGGCTACACCTTC. Full variable domain (remainder filled in from reference TRBV19 and TRBJ1-2): DGGITQSPKYLFRKEGQNVTLSCEQNLNHDAMYWYRQDPGQGLRLIYYSQIVNDFQKGDIAEGYSVSREKKESFPLTVTSAQKNPTAFYLCASSISQTEHYGYTFGSGTRLTVV.

The rearrangement joins TRBV9 to TRBJ1-2; no firm D call. The V and J ends lost 0 bases and 8 bases respectively, with 8 bases between them. This CDR3 spans 12 amino acids. Germline V gene data show CDR1 as SGDLS and CDR2 as YYNGEE. The DNA of the CDR3 is TGTGCCAGCAGCGTAGAGACTGGGGGCTACACCTTC. It is translated as CASSVETGGYTF.

This chain's CDR3 is CASSLLAGTSTDTQYF. As DNA, the CDR3 is TGTGCCAGCAGTTTATTGGCGGGTACTAGCACAGATACGCAGTATTTT. This chain links TRBV27 with TRBJ2-3; a weak D match, TRBD2 (5 bases). Germline V gene lookup returns CDR1 MNHEY and CDR2 SMNVEV (reference sequence). Trimming stripped 1 base from V and 0 bases from J, with 11 bases between. The CDR3 runs 16 residues.

V usage is TRBV7-7 and J usage is TRBJ2-1; 13 positions match TRBD2. Germline values: CDR1 SSHAT, CDR2 FNYEAQ (reference sequence). The CDR3 totals 15 residues. The V gene end was trimmed by 3 bases and the J gene end by 7 bases; junction bases not matched to a gene: 3. The CDR3 DNA sequence: TGTGCCAGCAGCTTGGGGACTAGCGGGATAAATGAGCAGTTCTTC. Translation gives CASSLGTSGINEQFF.

This clone was seen just once. This rearrangement joins TRBV11-2 to TRBJ1-6, with D unresolved. This CDR3 spans 13 amino acids. Trimming cost V 1 base and J 8 bases, with 6 bases left between them. Germline V gene data show CDR1 as SGHAT and CDR2 as FQNNGV. The CDR3 coding sequence is TGTGCCAGCAGCTTAGGTCCTGATTCACCCCTCCACTTT. Encoded protein: CASSLGPDSPLHF.

J is TRBJ2-2 and V is TRBV19, with D hard to call. CDR1 is LNHDA, CDR2 SQIVND, per germline (reference sequence). The CDR3 covers 14 residues. Trimming cost V 3 bases and J 4 bases, with 9 bases left between them. Written as DNA, the CDR3 is TGTGCCAGTAGTATCGGCTCGGGCACCGGGGAGCTGTTTTTT. Amino acid sequence: CASSIGSGTGELFF.

This chain uses TRBV7-9 with TRBJ2-1; D gene ambiguous. Trimming cost V 0 bases and J 3 bases, with 9 bases left between them. The CDR3 totals 15 residues. Germline CDR1 is SEHNR and CDR2 is FQNEAQ (reference sequence). The CDR3 DNA sequence: TGTGCCAGCAGCTTAGCCCCCCGCGGCTACAATGAGCAGTTCTTC. It translates to CASSLAPRGYNEQFF.

The chain carries TRBV5-1 and TRBJ2-5; D is unresolved. Germline lookup yields CDR1 SGHRS and CDR2 YFSETQ. This CDR3 is built from 14 residues. Trimming removed 0 bases at V and 4 bases at J, with 10 bases between. The CDR3 sequence is CASSLVVSRETQYF. CDR3 nucleotide sequence: TGCGCCAGCAGCTTGGTCGTCAGTCGAGAGACCCAGTACTTC. The full variable domain, with the rest looked up from reference TRBV5-1 and TRBJ2-5, is KAGVTQTPRYLIKTRGQQVTLSCSPISGHRSVSWYQQTPGQGLQFLFEYFSETQRNKGNFPGRFSGRQFSNSRSEMNVSTLELGDSALYLCASSLVVSRETQYFGPGTRLLVL.

This chain uses TRBV15 with TRBJ2-2; the D gene is possibly TRBD2 (5 bases). The CDR3 has 16 amino acids. CDR1 is LNHNV and CDR2 is YYDKDF in the germline V gene (reference sequence). Trimming left V 1 base short and J 2 bases short, with 11 bases between. The CDR3 nucleotides read TGTGCCACCAGCAGAGGAATTAGCGCAAACACCGGGGAGCTGTTTTTT. Encoded protein: CATSRGISANTGELFF. Drawing the rest from reference TRBV15 and TRBJ2-2, the complete variable domain is DAMVIQNPRYQVTQFGKPVTLSCSQTLNHNVMYWYQQKSSQAPKLLFHYYDKDFNNEADTPDNFQSRRPNTSFCFLDIRSPGLGDTAMYLCATSRGISANTGELFFGEGSRLTVL.

On this clone itself: The junction differs from germline at one of its ends, possibly a read error. The V gene is TRBV7-9, the J gene TRBJ1-3; no reliable D call. This CDR3 contains 12 residues. The V gene's germline CDR1 is SEHNR and CDR2 FQNEAQ (reference sequence). The CDR3 sequence is CASSTYWNTVYF. The CDR3 nucleotides read TGTGCCAGCAGCACGTACTGGAACACCGTATATTTT.

The chain employs TRBV29-1 and TRBJ2-3; D is undetermined. Germline CDR1 reads SQVTM; CDR2 reads ANQGSEA. The CDR3 extends over 13 amino acids. Trimming stripped 6 bases from V and 6 bases from J, with 16 bases between. As DNA, the CDR3 is TGCAGCGTCCCACGGCACAGTCTGGATACGCAGTATTTT. This translates into CSVPRHSLDTQYF.

The chain is built from TRBV10-3 and TRBJ2-5; tentatively, D is TRBD1 or TRBD2 (5 bases each). Germline CDR1 and CDR2: ENHRY and SYGVKD. This CDR3 has 13 amino acids. Trimming left V 1 base short and J 5 bases short, with 8 bases between. The CDR3 loop reads CAISELGEETQYF. CDR3 nucleotide sequence: TGTGCCATCAGTGAGTTGGGGGAGGAGACCCAGTACTTC.

V usage is TRBV28 and J usage is TRBJ2-5; TRBD2 matches at 8 bases. Near its end, the DNA agrees better with TRBJ2-7, so the J call may be wrong. The CDR3 runs 14 residues. The germline V gene encodes CDR1 MDHEN and CDR2 SYDVKM. In DNA, the CDR3 is TGTGCCAGCAGTTTCGCGGGAGGAGGGTACGAGCAGTACTTC. Translating it yields CASSFAGGGYEQYF.

The V call is TRBV11-3, the J call TRBJ1-1; 9 bases are a match to TRBD1. Germline assignment: CDR1 SGHNT and CDR2 YENEEA. There are 13 residues in the CDR3. V lost 5 bases and J lost 10; bases outside the gene matches: 8. The CDR3 nucleotides read TGTGCCAGCAGCCAACAGGGGGCGTTAGGAGCTTTCTTT. The encoded protein is CASSQQGALGAFF.

This chain's CDR3 is CASGFRADEQFF. CDR3 DNA sequence: TGTGCCAGCGGTTTCCGGGCGGATGAGCAGTTCTTC. The V call is TRBV9, the J call TRBJ2-1; D call uncertain. V gave up 7 bases and J gave up 8 bases, with 13 bases separating them. This CDR3 contains 12 residues. Germline-derived CDR1 and CDR2 are SGDLS and YYNGEE. Complete variable domain (other parts from reference TRBV9 and TRBJ2-1): DSGVTQTPKHLITATGQRVTLRCSPRSGDLSVYWYQQSLDQGLQFLIQYYNGEERAKGNILERFSAQQFPDLHSELNLSSLELGDSALYFCASGFRADEQFFGPGTRLTVL.